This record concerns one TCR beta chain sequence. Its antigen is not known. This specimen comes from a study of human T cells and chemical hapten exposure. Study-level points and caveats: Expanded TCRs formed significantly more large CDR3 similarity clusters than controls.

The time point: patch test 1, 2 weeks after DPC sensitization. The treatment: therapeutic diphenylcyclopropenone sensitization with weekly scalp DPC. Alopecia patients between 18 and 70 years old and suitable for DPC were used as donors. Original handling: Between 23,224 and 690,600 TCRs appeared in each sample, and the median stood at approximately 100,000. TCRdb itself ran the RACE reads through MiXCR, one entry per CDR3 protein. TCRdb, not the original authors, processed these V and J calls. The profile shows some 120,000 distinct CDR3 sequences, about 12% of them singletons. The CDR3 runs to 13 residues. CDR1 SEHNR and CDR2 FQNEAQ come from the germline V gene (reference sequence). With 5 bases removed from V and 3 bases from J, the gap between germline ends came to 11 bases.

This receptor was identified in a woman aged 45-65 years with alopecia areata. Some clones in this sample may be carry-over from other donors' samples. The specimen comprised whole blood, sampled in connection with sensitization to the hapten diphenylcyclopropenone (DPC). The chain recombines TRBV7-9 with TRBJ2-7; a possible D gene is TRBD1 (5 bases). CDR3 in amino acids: CASSPAGYYEQYF. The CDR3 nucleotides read TGTGCCAGCAGCCCCGCAGGGTACTACGAGCAGTACTTC.